The 2 T cell receptor beta chains below all came from one sample that was sequenced in a study of T cells in Graves' hyperthyroidism and ophthalmopathy (dated by TCRdb to the late 2010s). The library came from multiplex PCR. Sequencing took place on an Illumina HiSeq 2000. The TCR beta CDR3 regions were amplified from the RNA transcripts. A first-round RT-PCR of the TCR CDR3 used the HTBI primer set with the Qiagen OneStep RT-PCR kit. TCRdb reran the public reads through fastp at Q25 and MiXCR, keeping productive beta chains. One record per CDR3 amino acid sequence lists the most common genes and DNA. The sample table lists a few hundred thousand distinct CDR3 sequences, around 16% of them with a count of one. The ten largest clones take up about 27% of the sample. The sample consisted of blood. These receptors came from a woman between 18 and 30 years old with Graves' hyperthyroidism that later progressed to Graves' ophthalmopathy.

V usage is TRBV28 and J usage is TRBJ2-2, with a weak D call TRBD1 (6 bases). In germline, CDR1 is MDHEN, CDR2 SYDVKM. With 4 bases removed from V and 4 bases from J, the gap between germline ends came to 16 bases. The CDR3 is 16 amino acids. In DNA form, the CDR3 reads TGTGCCAGCAGTTCAGAGACAGGCGACCTCACCGGGGAGCTGTTTTTT. Translated, it gives CASSSETGDLTGELFF.

The rearrangement links TRBV28 to TRBJ2-2, with TRBD1 matching over 9 bases. This CDR3 is 14 amino acids long. Per the germline V gene, CDR1 is MDHEN and CDR2 is SYDVKM. Losses at the gene ends were 6 bases for V and 6 bases for J; bases not matched to a gene: 5. CDR3 DNA: TGTGCCAGCAGCCAGGACAGGGGACCCGGGGAGCTGTTTTTT. This encodes CASSQDRGPGELFF. Filled out from reference TRBV28 and TRBJ2-2, the complete variable domain reads DVKVTQSSRYLVKRTGEKVFLECVQDMDHENMFWYRQDPGLGLRLIYFSYDVKMKEKGDIPEGYSVSREKKERFSLILESASTNQTSMYLCASSQDRGPGELFFGEGSRLTVL.